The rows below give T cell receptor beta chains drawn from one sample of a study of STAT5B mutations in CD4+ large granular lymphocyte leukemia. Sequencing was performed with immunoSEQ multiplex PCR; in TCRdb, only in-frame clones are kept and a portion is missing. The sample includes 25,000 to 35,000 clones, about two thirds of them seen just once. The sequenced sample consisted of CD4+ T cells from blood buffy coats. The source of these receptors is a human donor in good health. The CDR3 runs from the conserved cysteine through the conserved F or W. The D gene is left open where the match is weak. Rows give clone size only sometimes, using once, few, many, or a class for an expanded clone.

cdr3_nt: TGTGCCAGCTCGACAGGGGAGAACACTGAAGCTTTCTTT; cdr3_aa: CASSTGENTEAFF; j_call: TRBJ1-1; d_call: TRBD1; v_call: TRBV18; clone_size: few
cdr3_nt: TGTGCCAGCAGTTTACGCGGCCAGGGAGGAGGCTATGGCTACACCTTC; cdr3_aa: CASSLRGQGGGYGYTF; j_call: TRBJ1-2; d_call: NA; v_call: TRBV27; clone_size: few
cdr3_nt: TGTGCCAGCAGCCTGGACAGGTTAGACTATGGCTACACCTTC; cdr3_aa: CASSLDRLDYGYTF; j_call: TRBJ1-2; d_call: TRBD1; v_call: TRBV5-4; clone_size: NA
cdr3_nt: TGTGCCAGCAGTTACTCGAGGGGGGACACTGAAGCTTTCTTT; cdr3_aa: CASSYSRGDTEAFF; j_call: TRBJ1-1; d_call: NA; v_call: TRBV6-6; clone_size: NA
cdr3_nt: TGTGCCAGCAGTGGGCACAGGGGAGGAGGCACTGAAGCTTTCTTT; cdr3_aa: CASSGHRGGGTEAFF; j_call: TRBJ1-1; d_call: TRBD1; v_call: TRBV28; clone_size: few
cdr3_nt: TGTGCCAGTAGTATAAGCGCAGGGCGTCAGCCCCAGCATTTT; cdr3_aa: CASSISAGRQPQHF; j_call: TRBJ1-5; d_call: NA; v_call: TRBV19; clone_size: NA
cdr3_nt: TGTGCCAGCAGTCTTGGGGGTAACTCTGGAAACACCATATATTTT; cdr3_aa: CASSLGGNSGNTIYF; j_call: TRBJ1-3; d_call: NA; v_call: TRBV7-2; clone_size: NA
cdr3_nt: TGTGCCAGCTCACCAGGGCAGAACACTGAAGCTTTCTTT; cdr3_aa: CASSPGQNTEAFF; j_call: TRBJ1-1; d_call: NA; v_call: TRBV18; clone_size: few
cdr3_nt: TGTGCCAGCAGCCAATGGGGCAGTAGCATGAACACTGAAGCTTTCTTT; cdr3_aa: CASSQWGSSMNTEAFF; j_call: TRBJ1-1; d_call: NA; v_call: TRBV4-2; clone_size: few
cdr3_nt: TGTGCCAGCAGCTTGCCAGGGGGATACTATGGCTACACCTTC; cdr3_aa: CASSLPGGYYGYTF; j_call: TRBJ1-2; d_call: TRBD1; v_call: TRBV5-5; clone_size: NA
cdr3_nt: TGTGCCAGCAGCGTTGGCGGGGATCAAGAGACCCAGTACTTC; cdr3_aa: CASSVGGDQETQYF; j_call: TRBJ2-5; d_call: NA; v_call: TRBV9; clone_size: NA
cdr3_nt: TGTGCCAGCAGCTTAGGGGGGGCCACAAACATTCAGTACTTC; cdr3_aa: CASSLGGATNIQYF; j_call: TRBJ2-4; d_call: NA; v_call: TRBV11-2; clone_size: NA
cdr3_nt: TGTGCCAGCAGACTAATGGGACTAGCGGGAAATGAGCAGTTCTTC; cdr3_aa: CASRLMGLAGNEQFF; j_call: TRBJ2-1; d_call: TRBD2; v_call: TRBV2; clone_size: once
cdr3_nt: TGTGCCAGCAGCTTGGCGACAGCAACTAATGAAAAACTGTTTTTT; cdr3_aa: CASSLATATNEKLFF; j_call: TRBJ1-4; d_call: NA; v_call: TRBV5-5; clone_size: NA
cdr3_nt: TGTGCCAGCAGTCCGGGGGCAAACTCTGGGGCCAACGTCCTGACTTTC; cdr3_aa: CASSPGANSGANVLTF; j_call: TRBJ2-6; d_call: NA; v_call: TRBV5-4; clone_size: NA
cdr3_nt: TGTGCCACCAGCACACGGGACGCAGGTAGCACAGATACGCAGTATTTT; cdr3_aa: CATSTRDAGSTDTQYF; j_call: TRBJ2-3; d_call: NA; v_call: TRBV15; clone_size: NA
cdr3_nt: TGTGCCAGTAGTATAGTTGGCCAGCCCCAGCATTTT; cdr3_aa: CASSIVGQPQHF; j_call: TRBJ1-5; d_call: NA; v_call: TRBV19; clone_size: once
cdr3_nt: TGTGCCATCAGTGATTCCAGGGGGCTGGGCTATGGCTACACCTTC; cdr3_aa: CAISDSRGLGYGYTF; j_call: TRBJ1-2; d_call: TRBD1; v_call: TRBV10-3; clone_size: NA